Listed below are T cell receptor beta chains from one sample, sequenced in a study of T cell responses to AZD1222 COVID-19 vaccine. The protocol was immunoSEQ multiplex PCR, while the TCRdb copy is restricted to in-frame clones and leaves out a portion. The table has 150,000 to 200,000 clones, around 89% seen once. This specimen was peripheral blood, taken 28 days after the second AZD1222 dose. The origin of the receptors is an adult who received the AZD1222 COVID-19 vaccine. Both conserved end residues are part of each CDR3. The order of the fields is D gene, V gene, J gene, clone size, CDR3 DNA, CDR3 protein. D genes are given only for firm matches. Rows may omit the clone size; those that give it use once, few, many or a size class.

D: .; V: TRBV1; J: TRBJ2-7; size: .; DNA: TGCACCAGCAGCAGAACCGGGACTAGCGGGCCCTACGAGCAGTACTTC; CDR3: CTSSRTGTSGPYEQYF
D: .; V: TRBV30; J: TRBJ1-3; size: .; DNA: TGTGCCTGGAGCGGGGTCTCTGGAAACACCATATATTTT; CDR3: CAWSGVSGNTIYF
D: .; V: TRBV12-3/TRBV12-4; J: TRBJ1-1; size: .; DNA: TGTGCCAGCAGAGGACAATTGAACACTGAAGCTTTCTTT; CDR3: CASRGQLNTEAFF
D: TRBD1; V: TRBV27; J: TRBJ2-7; size: .; DNA: TGTGCCAGCAGTTACGGACAGGGGTACGACGAGCAGTACTTC; CDR3: CASSYGQGYDEQYF
D: TRBD1; V: TRBV28; J: TRBJ1-5; size: .; DNA: TGTGCCAGCAGCTCAGGGGGGCAGCCCCAGCATTTT; CDR3: CASSSGGQPQHF
D: TRBD2; V: TRBV19; J: TRBJ2-1; size: .; DNA: TGTGCCAGTAGTATGGGGCTAGCGGGACTCAATGAGCAGTTCTTC; CDR3: CASSMGLAGLNEQFF
D: .; V: TRBV4-3; J: TRBJ1-2; size: .; DNA: TGCGCCAGCAGCCAAGATGTGGGGGATGGCTACACCTTC; CDR3: CASSQDVGDGYTF
D: .; V: TRBV2; J: TRBJ2-7; size: few; DNA: TGTGCCAGCAGTGAAGCTGGATACGAGCAGTACTTC; CDR3: CASSEAGYEQYF
D: .; V: TRBV5-6; J: TRBJ1-2; size: .; DNA: TGTGCCAGCGTGGGTGATAATTATGGCTACACCTTC; CDR3: CASVGDNYGYTF
D: .; V: TRBV4-3; J: TRBJ2-7; size: once; DNA: TGCGCCAGCAGCCAAGATACCGGCGCCGGGAGCGAGCAGTACTTC; CDR3: CASSQDTGAGSEQYF
D: TRBD2; V: TRBV19; J: TRBJ2-7; size: .; DNA: TGTGCCAGTAGTATTTCCGCGGGAGGGATCTACGAGCAGTACTTC; CDR3: CASSISAGGIYEQYF
D: .; V: TRBV7-2; J: TRBJ2-3; size: .; DNA: TGTGCCAGCAGCCCCGCCGGGCGGAGCACAGATACGCAGTATTTT; CDR3: CASSPAGRSTDTQYF
D: .; V: TRBV6-5; J: TRBJ2-1; size: .; DNA: TGTGCCAGCAGTTATTACAGGGCCAATGAGCAGTTCTTC; CDR3: CASSYYRANEQFF
D: .; V: TRBV9; J: TRBJ2-1; size: .; DNA: TGTGCCAGCAGCGTAGGAGGAAATCCTTACTACAATGAGCAGTTCTTC; CDR3: CASSVGGNPYYNEQFF
D: .; V: TRBV19; J: TRBJ2-2; size: .; DNA: TGTGCGGGGCGGGAAGGTTCGGGCGCCGGGGAGCTGTTTTTT; CDR3: CAGREGSGAGELFF
D: .; V: TRBV11-2; J: TRBJ2-7; size: .; DNA: TGTGCCAGCAGCTTATCCGGGAGCGAGCAGTACTTC; CDR3: CASSLSGSEQYF
D: .; V: TRBV27; J: TRBJ2-7; size: few; DNA: TGTGCCAGCGGCCTTCAGGGGTCCTACGAGCAGTACTTC; CDR3: CASGLQGSYEQYF
D: .; V: TRBV5-4; J: TRBJ1-5; size: .; DNA: TGTGCCAGCAGCTTGGCTTCCAGGGTGGGACAGCCCCAGCATTTT; CDR3: CASSLASRVGQPQHF
D: .; V: TRBV20-1; J: TRBJ2-7; size: .; DNA: TGCAGTGCTAGAAACTCCTACGAGCAGTACTTC; CDR3: CSARNSYEQYF
D: .; V: TRBV24-1; J: TRBJ1-2; size: .; DNA: TGTGCCACCAGTGATTCGGAAGGGTGGGTCTATGGCTACACCTTC; CDR3: CATSDSEGWVYGYTF
D: .; V: TRBV28; J: TRBJ2-7; size: .; DNA: TGTGCCAGCAGTGCTGCGCCGCCCTACGAGCAGTACTTC; CDR3: CASSAAPPYEQYF
D: TRBD1; V: TRBV18; J: TRBJ2-7; size: .; DNA: TGTGCCACCCGGCGACAGGGTGCCGAGCAGTACTTC; CDR3: CATRRQGAEQYF
D: TRBD1; V: TRBV9; J: TRBJ1-6; size: .; DNA: TGTGCCAGCAGCTTATCGACAGGGGAAGGAGCACCCCTCCACTTT; CDR3: CASSLSTGEGAPLHF
D: TRBD1; V: TRBV6-1; J: TRBJ2-3; size: once; DNA: TGTGCCAGCAGTGAACTACAGGGGGCCACCACAGATACGCAGTATTTT; CDR3: CASSELQGATTDTQYF
D: .; V: TRBV5-1; J: TRBJ1-4; size: .; DNA: TGCGCCAGCAGCTTGTACTCAGGGGACGGCGAAAAACTGTTTTTT; CDR3: CASSLYSGDGEKLFF
D: .; V: TRBV9; J: TRBJ2-7; size: .; DNA: TGTGCCAGCAGCGTAGCGATCAGCCCCCCTACGGAGCAGTACTTC; CDR3: CASSVAISPPTEQYF
D: TRBD2; V: TRBV5-1; J: TRBJ2-7; size: .; DNA: TGCGCCAGCAGGCGGGAGATGGAAGAGCAGTACTTC; CDR3: CASRREMEEQYF
D: .; V: TRBV5-1; J: TRBJ1-6; size: .; DNA: TGCGCCAGCAGCTTGGCCGGCGGCTCACCCCTCCACTTT; CDR3: CASSLAGGSPLHF
D: .; V: TRBV3-1/TRBV3-2; J: TRBJ1-1; size: .; DNA: TGTGCCAGCAGCCACGCAGGGGCGAACACTGAAGCTTTCTTT; CDR3: CASSHAGANTEAFF
D: TRBD1; V: TRBV7-9; J: TRBJ2-1; size: .; DNA: TGTGCCAGCAGCTTAGCCACAGGGGGTCCCTACCTCAATGAGCAGTTCTTC; CDR3: CASSLATGGPYLNEQFF
D: .; V: TRBV28; J: TRBJ2-7; size: .; DNA: TGTGCCAGCGCTTGGGGCAACTACGAGCAGTACTTC; CDR3: CASAWGNYEQYF
D: .; V: TRBV3-1/TRBV3-2; J: TRBJ2-1; size: .; DNA: TGTGCCAGCAGCCAGGGGGTTCCCTCCTACAATGAGCAGTTCTTC; CDR3: CASSQGVPSYNEQFF
D: TRBD2; V: TRBV7-8; J: TRBJ2-1; size: once; DNA: TGTGCCAGCAGCTTAGTGCGGACTAGCGGGAGTTCGGGTGAGCAGTTCTTC; CDR3: CASSLVRTSGSSGEQFF
D: .; V: TRBV2; J: TRBJ1-2; size: .; DNA: TGTGCCAGCACATACGGGGGTAACTATGGCTACACCTTC; CDR3: CASTYGGNYGYTF
D: .; V: TRBV12-3/TRBV12-4; J: TRBJ1-2; size: .; DNA: TGTGCCAGCAGTCAACAGGGACCTGGCTACACCTTC; CDR3: CASSQQGPGYTF
D: .; V: TRBV30; J: TRBJ2-1; size: .; DNA: TGTGCCTCCGACATGGGGCAGTTCTTC; CDR3: CASDMGQFF
D: TRBD2; V: TRBV4-3; J: TRBJ2-3; size: few; DNA: TGCGCCAGCAGCATGGGACTAGCGGGAGGGTTTAGCACAGATACGCAGTATTTT; CDR3: CASSMGLAGGFSTDTQYF
D: TRBD1; V: TRBV4-3; J: TRBJ1-5; size: .; DNA: TGCGCCAGCAGCCAGGACAGGGGGAAAAATTATCCCAATCAGCCCCAGCATTTT; CDR3: CASSQDRGKNYPNQPQHF
D: TRBD2; V: TRBV9; J: TRBJ2-2; size: .; DNA: TGTGCCAGCAGCGGGGGACTAGCGGGAGGGCCCCTCGGTAGCGGGGAGCTGTTTTTT; CDR3: CASSGGLAGGPLGSGELFF
D: TRBD2; V: TRBV10-3; J: TRBJ2-3; size: .; DNA: TGTGCCATCAGTGGCGACTCACGGACTAGCGGCGCTGGCACAGATACGCAGTATTTT; CDR3: CAISGDSRTSGAGTDTQYF
D: .; V: TRBV28; J: TRBJ1-5; size: .; DNA: TGTGCCAGCATTTCGGACGGGAATCAGCCCCAGCATTTT; CDR3: CASISDGNQPQHF
D: .; V: TRBV5-5; J: TRBJ2-1; size: .; DNA: TGTGCCAGCAGCCCCTCCGTCCCGGGAAGCTCCTACAATGAGCAGTTCTTC; CDR3: CASSPSVPGSSYNEQFF
D: .; V: TRBV4-3; J: TRBJ2-3; size: .; DNA: TGCGCCAGCAGCCAATCTATTGGGGCTCCCCCGACGCAGTATTTT; CDR3: CASSQSIGAPPTQYF
D: TRBD2; V: TRBV28; J: TRBJ2-3; size: .; DNA: TGTGCCAGCAGTCATCCTAGCGGGAGGAGGACAGATACGCAGTATTTT; CDR3: CASSHPSGRRTDTQYF
D: .; V: TRBV5-1; J: TRBJ1-3; size: .; DNA: TGCGCCAGCAGCCGATCCGACGGAAGCTCTGGAAACACCATATATTTT; CDR3: CASSRSDGSSGNTIYF
D: .; V: TRBV6-5; J: TRBJ1-5; size: .; DNA: TGTGCCAGCAGTTACGGGGTGGGCAATCAGCCCCAGCATTTT; CDR3: CASSYGVGNQPQHF
D: .; V: TRBV11-3; J: TRBJ2-1; size: .; DNA: TGTGCCAGCAGCCTCGGACTGGCCGGGAATGAGCAGTTCTTC; CDR3: CASSLGLAGNEQFF
D: .; V: TRBV25-1; J: TRBJ2-7; size: .; DNA: TGTGCCAGCAGTGAATTGGCAGGGTACGAGCAGTACTTC; CDR3: CASSELAGYEQYF
D: .; V: TRBV21-1; J: TRBJ2-3; size: .; DNA: TGTGCCAGCAGCACGAGAGGGGGGACAGGGTGCACAGATACGCAGTATTTT; CDR3: CASSTRGGTGCTDTQYF
D: .; V: TRBV30; J: TRBJ1-2; size: few; DNA: TGTGCCTGGACCCAAGGGGGGGCAGGGAACGGCTACACCTTC; CDR3: CAWTQGGAGNGYTF
D: TRBD1; V: TRBV5-8; J: TRBJ2-7; size: .; DNA: TGTGCCAGCAGCCGCGGGACAGGGGGATCCTACGAGCAGTACTTC; CDR3: CASSRGTGGSYEQYF
D: TRBD1; V: TRBV5-8; J: TRBJ2-3; size: .; DNA: TGTGCCAGCAGCTTGGCAGGGGGCTTCACAGATACGCAGTATTTT; CDR3: CASSLAGGFTDTQYF